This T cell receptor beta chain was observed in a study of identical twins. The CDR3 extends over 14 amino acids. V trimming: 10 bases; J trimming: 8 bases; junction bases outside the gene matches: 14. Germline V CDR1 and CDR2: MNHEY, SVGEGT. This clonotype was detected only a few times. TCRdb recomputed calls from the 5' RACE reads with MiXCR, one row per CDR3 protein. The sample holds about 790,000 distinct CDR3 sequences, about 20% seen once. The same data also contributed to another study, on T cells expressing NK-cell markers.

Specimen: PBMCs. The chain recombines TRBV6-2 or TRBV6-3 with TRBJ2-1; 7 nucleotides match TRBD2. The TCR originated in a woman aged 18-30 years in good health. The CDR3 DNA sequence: TGTGCCACGACCGCGGGGCGGGAGTTCTATGAGCAGTTCTTC. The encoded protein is CATTAGREFYEQFF.